This T cell receptor (beta chain) is drawn from a study of blood T cell repertoires in COVID-19. Study summary: The analysed material was cDNA or gDNA that came from T cells, B-cell-depleted T cells, or PBMCs.

V was shortened by 6 bases and J by 1 base, with 9 bases between the two germline ends. Germline CDR1 SGHNT, CDR2 YENEEA. This CDR3 is built from 14 residues. TCRdb keeps only in-frame clones here, not all; method: immunoSEQ multiplex PCR. The sample has 150,000 to 200,000 clones; 70% to 85% are singletons. The receptor was derived from a woman aged 80 or older with acute or convalescent COVID-19. Sequencing used peripheral blood. The chain employs TRBV11-3 and TRBJ2-2; weak D call: TRBD1 (6 bases). The CDR3 is CASRYRVNTGELFF. In nucleotides, the CDR3 is TGTGCCAGCAGATACAGGGTGAACACCGGGGAGCTGTTTTTT.